One and the same sample provided the 2 T cell receptor beta chains below, sequenced in a study of cytomegalovirus exposure and HLA in healthy donors. Clones were sequenced by immunoSEQ multiplex PCR, and TCRdb holds only the in-frame ones, with some missing. The table has 180,000 or so clones, roughly 86% seen once. Sequenced: PBMCs. Receptors were obtained from a man younger than 45 in good health and CMV-seropositive.

CDR3 loop: CASSPSPGRGGEQFF. The CDR3 DNA reads TGTGCCAGCAGCCCCTCCCCGGGAAGGGGGGGTGAGCAGTTCTTC. The rearrangement links TRBV7-3 to TRBJ2-1, with D possibly matching TRBD2 (7 bases). Germline loops: CDR1 SGHTA, CDR2 FQGTGA. V was pared by 5 bases and J by 9 bases, with 20 bases between. CDR3 size: 15 residues.

This clone was recorded a few times. The chain uses TRBV7-9 and TRBJ1-1, with 7 bases that match TRBD1. The CDR3 loop spans 14 amino acids. Germline assignment: CDR1 SEHNR and CDR2 FQNEAQ (reference sequence). J lost 5 bases, V lost 0 bases, and 3 bases had no gene match. The CDR3 DNA reads TGTGCCAGCAGCTTAGCAGGGGGCAGGACTGAAGCTTTCTTT. Its protein is CASSLAGGRTEAFF.